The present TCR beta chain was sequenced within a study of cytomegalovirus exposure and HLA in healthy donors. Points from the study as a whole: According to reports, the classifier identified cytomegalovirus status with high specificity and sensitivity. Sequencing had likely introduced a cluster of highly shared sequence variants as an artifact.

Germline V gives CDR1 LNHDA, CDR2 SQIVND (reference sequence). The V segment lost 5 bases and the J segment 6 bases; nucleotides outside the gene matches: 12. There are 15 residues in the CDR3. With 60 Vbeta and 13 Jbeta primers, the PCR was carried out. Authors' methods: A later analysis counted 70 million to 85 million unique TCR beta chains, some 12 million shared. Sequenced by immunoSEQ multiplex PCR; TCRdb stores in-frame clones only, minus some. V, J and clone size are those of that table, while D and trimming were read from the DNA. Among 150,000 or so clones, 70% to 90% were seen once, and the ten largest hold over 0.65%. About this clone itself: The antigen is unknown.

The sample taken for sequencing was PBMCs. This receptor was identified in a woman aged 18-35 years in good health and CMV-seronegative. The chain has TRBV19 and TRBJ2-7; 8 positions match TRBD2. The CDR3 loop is CASSFTSGAASEQYF. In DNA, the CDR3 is TGTGCCAGTAGTTTCACTAGCGGAGCTGCAAGCGAGCAGTACTTC.